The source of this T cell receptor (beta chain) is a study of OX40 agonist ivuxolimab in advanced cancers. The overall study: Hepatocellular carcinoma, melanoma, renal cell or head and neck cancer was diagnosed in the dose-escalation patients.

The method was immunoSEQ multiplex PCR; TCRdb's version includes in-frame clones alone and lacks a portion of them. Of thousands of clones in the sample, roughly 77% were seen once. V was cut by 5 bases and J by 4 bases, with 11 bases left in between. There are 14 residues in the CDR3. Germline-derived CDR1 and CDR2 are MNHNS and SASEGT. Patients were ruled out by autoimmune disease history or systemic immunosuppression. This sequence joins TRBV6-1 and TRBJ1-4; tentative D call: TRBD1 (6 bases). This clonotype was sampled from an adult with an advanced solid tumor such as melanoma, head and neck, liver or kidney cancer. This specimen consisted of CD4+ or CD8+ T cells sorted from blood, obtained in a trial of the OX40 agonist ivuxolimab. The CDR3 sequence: CASSLGQLNEKLFF. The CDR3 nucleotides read TGTGCCAGCAGTCTAGGACAGCTTAATGAAAAACTGTTTTTT.